The 4 T cell receptor beta chains below come from one sample, sequenced in a study of T cell clonality in common variable immunodeficiency. Method: immunoSEQ multiplex PCR; TCRdb's copy keeps in-frame clones and lacks some. This sample has approximately 57,000 clones, each found more than once. The sample was peripheral blood mononuclear cells. The receptor set was obtained from a person between 18 and 75 years old in good health.

This clone was detected ten times or more. The read is 3 residues too short to cover the CDR3 end, so that end is filled in from the germline J gene. The chain joins TRBV20-1 to TRBJ1-2; 8 nucleotides align to TRBD1. The CDR3 extends over 13 amino acids. The germline CDR1 and CDR2 sequences are DFQATT and SNEGSKA (reference sequence). This chain's CDR3 is CSAREDRARGYTF. Incomplete CDR3 DNA: TGCAGTGCTAGAGAGGACAGGGCTCGGGGC.

This clone was found many times. The CDR3 is cut off 3 residues early in the read; its end comes from the germline J gene. This chain joins TRBV10-1 and TRBJ1-1; 9 bases are a match to TRBD1. In germline, CDR1 is WNHNN, CDR2 SYGVQD (reference sequence). This CDR3 contains 14 residues. J gave up 4 bases and V 6 bases, and 6 bases lay outside the gene matches. Here the CDR3 reads CASSLGTGFTEAFF. The CDR3 DNA, read in part, is TGCGCCAGCAGCCTCGGGACAGGGTTCACTGAA.

This clone was observed many times. The DNA ends 3 residues before the CDR3 does, and the rest of the CDR3 is filled in from the germline J gene. The chain carries TRBV5-1 and TRBJ2-7; TRBD1 agrees at 9 bases. The CDR3 contains 14 residues. V was pared by 1 base and J by 5 bases, with 4 bases of the junction left unmatched. Germline V gene sequence: CDR1 SGHRS, CDR2 YFSETQ. Here the CDR3 reads CASSLTGGEDEQYF. The sequenced CDR3 bases are TGCGCCAGCAGCTTGACAGGGGGCGAGGACGAG.

This clone showed up many times. The missing CDR3 end, 3 residues past where the read stops, is filled in from the germline J gene. The gene calls are TRBV7-9 and TRBJ1-6; D ambiguous. V lost 10 bases to trimming and J lost 3 bases, with 13 bases between them. Germline values: CDR1 SEHNR, CDR2 FQNEAQ (reference sequence). The CDR3 sequence is 14 residues long. The DNA read from the CDR3 is TGTGCCACCAGTTTCCAGAACTATAATTCACCC. Translation gives CATSFQNYNSP. From start to end, the CDR3 is CATSFQNYNSPLHF.